Below are 19 T cell receptor beta chains sequenced from a single sample in a study of blood T cells in healthy people across ages. Combining a sample-barcoded 5' primer with a J-beta primer mix, a second PCR ran for roughly 7 to 11 cycles. TCRdb reanalysed the 5' RACE reads using MiXCR and keeps one entry per CDR3 protein. This sample has fewer than 900,000 distinct CDR3 sequences, with roughly two fifths found just once. The specimen sequenced was blood. Receptor source: a woman in her sixties or seventies in good health.

Regarding this clonotype: Sequence at one end of the junction differs from germline and may be a read error. The chain recombines TRBV12-3 or TRBV12-4 with TRBJ2-7; 12 bases map to TRBD2. This CDR3 is 15 amino acids long. The CDR3, as DNA: TGTGCCAACAGTCCCGGACTAGCGGGGACCGGCGAGCAGTACTTC. Protein product: CANSPGLAGTGEQYF.

The V gene is TRBV24-1, the J gene TRBJ2-1; TRBD1 agrees at 9 bases. With V trimmed by 3 bases and J by 3 bases, 11 bases remained unmatched. This CDR3 has 18 residues. Germline V lookup: CDR1 KGHDR, CDR2 SFDVKD. The CDR3 sequence: CATSDGRTGGEFYNEQFF. The DNA for the CDR3 is TGTGCCACCAGTGATGGGAGAACAGGGGGCGAGTTCTACAATGAGCAGTTCTTC.

This clonotype has a count of ten or more. This chain connects TRBV29-1 to TRBJ2-5; no definite D call. CDR1 and CDR2 (germline): SQVTM, ANQGSEA. V dropped 1 base and J dropped 3 bases, with 9 bases sitting between them. The CDR3 is 13 residues long. DNA for the CDR3: TGCAGCGTTGAAGCGCGCCGAGAAGAGACCCAGTACTTC. Amino acid sequence: CSVEARREETQYF.

This clonotype was seen ten or more times. The CDR3 sequence: CASSVENRDYEQYF. CDR3 bases: TGTGCCAGCAGCGTAGAAAACCGGGACTACGAGCAGTACTTC. The chain couples TRBV9 to TRBJ2-7; a possible D gene is TRBD2 (5 bases). Trimming removed 0 bases from V and 3 bases from J, with 10 bases in between. CDR1 and CDR2 (germline): SGDLS, YYNGEE. The CDR3 is 14 amino acids.

V gene TRBV20-1 combines with J gene TRBJ2-5; 7 nucleotides align to TRBD2. The ends lost 6 bases at V and 2 bases at J; junction bases unmatched: 3. The CDR3 runs to 12 residues. Germline CDR1 DFQATT, CDR2 SNEGSKA (reference sequence). The CDR3 DNA reads TGCAGTGCAGGGAGGGAGCAAGAGACCCAGTACTTC. This gives the protein CSAGREQETQYF.

This clonotype has just a few counts. The rearrangement uses TRBV20-1 and TRBJ1-2, with D hard to call. The germline gives CDR1 DFQATT, CDR2 SNEGSKA (reference sequence). The CDR3 runs to 13 residues. V was cut by 1 base and J by 8 bases, with 14 bases left in between. CDR3 residues: CSARVSHGEGYTF. The DNA for the CDR3 is TGCAGTGCTAGAGTTAGCCACGGGGAGGGCTACACCTTC.

The chain has TRBV6-2 or TRBV6-3 and TRBJ2-2, with 8 bases aligning to TRBD2. CDR3 size: 16 residues. J gave up 4 bases and V 7 bases, and 11 bases lay outside the gene matches. CDR1 is MNHEY, CDR2 SVGEGT, per germline. This chain's CDR3 is CASISGTSGGTGELFF. Written as DNA, the CDR3 is TGTGCCAGCATCTCCGGGACTAGTGGTGGCACCGGGGAGCTGTTTTTT.

The chain recombines TRBV5-1 with TRBJ1-5; a weak D match, TRBD1 (5 bases). The CDR3 loop spans 15 amino acids. V was clipped by 1 base and J by 5 bases, with 13 bases between them. Germline V gives CDR1 SGHRS, CDR2 YFSETQ. The CDR3 DNA is TGCGCCAGCAGCTTGTCGGGGCAGGGTGATCAGCCCCAGCATTTT. It encodes CASSLSGQGDQPQHF.

The gene calls are TRBV2 and TRBJ1-2, with D perhaps matching TRBD1 (5 bases). V was clipped by 7 bases and J by 3 bases, with 9 bases between them. The length of the CDR3 is 12 residues. The germline V gene encodes CDR1 SNHLY and CDR2 FYNNEI. The chain's CDR3 is CASTGDYYGYTF. The DNA of the CDR3 is TGTGCCAGCACCGGGGACTACTATGGCTACACCTTC.

This chain links TRBV20-1 with TRBJ2-5, with D perhaps TRBD1 or TRBD2 (5 bases each). Germline V gene data show CDR1 as DFQATT and CDR2 as SNEGSKA (reference sequence). The CDR3 loop spans 14 amino acids. The V gene lost 5 bases and the J gene lost 5 bases, with 18 bases spanning the gap. DNA of the CDR3: TGCAGTGCTTTACACGGGGCTGGCGGGGAGACCCAGTACTTC. This translates into CSALHGAGGETQYF.

V gene TRBV7-2 combines with J gene TRBJ2-7, with a tentative D call TRBD2 (6 bases). This CDR3 is 15 amino acids long. Germline assignment: CDR1 SGHTA and CDR2 FQGNSA. V gave up 5 bases and J gave up 0 bases, with 14 bases separating them. The CDR3 is CASSPGVAFSYEQYF. The CDR3 nucleotides read TGTGCCAGCAGCCCGGGGGTAGCGTTCTCCTACGAGCAGTACTTC.

As concerns this clonotype: One junction end does not reproduce the germline sequence, and a read error may be involved. The chain is built from TRBV4-2 and TRBJ2-3; 10 bases map to TRBD2. The CDR3 runs 18 residues. CDR1 LGHNA and CDR2 YNFKEQ come from the germline V gene. The CDR3 loop is CASSPLTSGRANTYTQYF. The CDR3 DNA follows: TGTGCCAGCAGTCCATTGACCAGCGGGAGGGCCAACACATATACGCAGTATTTT.

This clonotype was found a few times. This chain links TRBV14 with TRBJ2-3; D not resolved. Between the trimmed V and J ends, which lost 0 bases and 11 bases, there was a span of 6 bases. Germline V lookup: CDR1 SGHDN, CDR2 FVKESK. CDR3 length: 11 residues. The CDR3 nucleotides read TGTGCCAGCAGCCAAGACCGTCGGCAGTATTTT. Translation gives CASSQDRRQYF. Filled out from reference TRBV14 and TRBJ2-3, the complete variable domain reads EAGVTQFPSHSVIEKGQTVTLRCDPISGHDNLYWYRRVMGKEIKFLLHFVKESKQDESGMPNNRFLAERTGGTYSTLKVQPAELEDSGVYFCASSQDRRQYFGPGTRLTVL.

The genes are TRBV20-1 and TRBJ2-5; maybe TRBD2 (5 bases). Between the trimmed V and J ends, which lost 3 bases and 11 bases, there was a span of 22 bases. Germline values: CDR1 DFQATT, CDR2 SNEGSKA (reference sequence). The CDR3 runs to 14 residues. For the CDR3, the DNA is TGCAGTGCTAGGTTACTAGTGATTCGTAATGAGCAGTACTTC. Translation: CSARLLVIRNEQYF.

This clonotype was observed a handful of times. As DNA, the CDR3 is TGCAGTGCTCCTGGGCTATCCTACGAGCAGTACTTC. Translation gives CSAPGLSYEQYF. The chain combines TRBV20-1 with TRBJ2-7; D is undetermined. Trimming took 5 bases from V and 1 from J, leaving 9 bases between them. In germline, CDR1 is DFQATT, CDR2 SNEGSKA (reference sequence). The CDR3 runs to 12 residues.

The V gene is TRBV6-6, the J gene TRBJ1-5, with TRBD1 as a possible D gene (5 bases). In germline, CDR1 is MNHNY, CDR2 SVGAGI (reference sequence). The CDR3 length is 16 residues. Trimming pared 6 bases from V and 5 bases from J, leaving 20 bases between. The CDR3 sequence: CASSRHRQMGDQPQHF. CDR3 DNA sequence: TGTGCCAGCAGCCGACACAGACAGATGGGGGATCAGCCCCAGCATTTT.

V and J are TRBV25-1 and TRBJ2-5; the match to TRBD1 covers 9 bases. Germline V gene sequence: CDR1 MGHDK, CDR2 SYGVNS. The CDR3 totals 15 residues. Trimming cost V 3 bases and J 11 bases; bases outside gene matches: 13. In nucleotides, the CDR3 is TGTGCCAGCAGTGATTACCCGGGACAGGGAGGTGAGCAGTACTTC. Residues: CASSDYPGQGGEQYF.

This clonotype was seen a few times. V gene TRBV7-2 combines with J gene TRBJ2-3, with TRBD1 matching over 9 bases. Unmatched junction bases numbered 7, after V lost 5 bases and J lost 7 bases. The CDR3 is made up of 14 amino acids. Germline values: CDR1 SGHTA, CDR2 FQGNSA. The CDR3 reads CASSAYDRGNTQYF. As DNA, the CDR3 is TGTGCCAGCAGCGCGTATGACAGGGGGAATACGCAGTATTTT.

As regards this clonotype: A read error may account for a junction end that differs from germline. The chain employs TRBV3-1 and TRBJ1-2; D gene unclear. This CDR3 region has 13 residues. Germline V gene sequence: CDR1 LGHDT, CDR2 YNNKEL (reference sequence). CDR3 residues: CARSLGRSGGYTF. As DNA, the CDR3 is TGTGCCCGCAGCCTCGGACGTTCGGGTGGCTACACCTTC.